The sequence of this T cell receptor (beta chain) was determined in a study of T cell changes during pregnancy in multiple sclerosis. Germline lookup yields CDR1 MNHEY and CDR2 SMNVEV (reference sequence). The CDR3 length is 14 residues. V was clipped by 6 bases and J by 2 bases, with 14 bases between them. This clone has a handful of counts. Sequencing was performed with immunoSEQ multiplex PCR; in TCRdb, only in-frame clones are kept and a portion is missing. Here the sample spans approximately 10,000 clones, approximately 80% being singletons. This rearrangement joins TRBV27 to TRBJ2-7; D is possibly TRBD2 (5 bases). The TCR sequence derives from a female donor in good health, enrolled as a control in a pregnancy study. This specimen was CD8+ T cells from peripheral blood mononuclear cells, taken after pregnancy. Here the CDR3 DNA reads TGTGCCAGCAGCCCCGGGAATGGGGCCTACGAGCAGTACTTC. It encodes CASSPGNGAYEQYF.